Sequencing of this T cell receptor beta chain was carried out in a study of T cell responses to AZD1222 COVID-19 vaccine. The table came from immunoSEQ multiplex PCR; TCRdb's copy has only in-frame clones and leaves some out. Of approximately 110,000 clones in the sample, more than 85% were seen once. Study-wide results and caveats: Just a handful of AZD1222 recipients tested seropositive at baseline. Receipt of two AZD1222 doses was followed by a rise in Spike-specific TCR breadth and depth. Unmutated variant regions reportedly attract nearly half of all spike-specific TCRs.

A remark on this clone: The antigen is unknown.

Sequencing was performed on peripheral blood, taken on day 0 of AZD1222 vaccination. The origin of this receptor is an adult in good health.

In DNA form, the CDR3 reads TGTGCCAGCAGCCCGGGGGAGACTGGAAACACCATATATTTT. As protein: CASSPGETGNTIYF. V usage is TRBV6-2 or TRBV6-3 and J usage is TRBJ1-3; weak D call: TRBD1 (5 bases). Germline CDR1 reads MNHEY; CDR2 reads SVGEGT. Trimming took off 6 bases at V and 2 bases at J, with 11 bases between the two ends. The CDR3 totals 14 residues.